Shown below are 30 T cell receptor beta chains from a single sample sequenced in a study of shared clonotypes between healthy human individuals. Terminally differentiated effector memory CD45RA+ cells were left out of the naive CD8 fraction, which was CD45RO-negative and positively selected for CCR7. Generated by immunoSEQ multiplex PCR, the TCRdb table keeps only in-frame clones and is missing some. Of around 600,000 clones in the sample, 95% to 98% were seen once. The material sequenced was naive CD8+ T cells sorted from blood. Receptor source: a young man in good health.

The chain joins TRBV11-2 to TRBJ2-3; TRBD2 matches 9 bases. Trimming removed 3 bases from V and 2 bases from J; junction bases left unmatched: 3. The CDR3 covers 15 residues. Germline V gives CDR1 SGHAT, CDR2 FQNNGV. The CDR3 DNA sequence: TGTGCCAGCAGCTTGACTAGCGGACTCACAGATACGCAGTATTTT. It translates to CASSLTSGLTDTQYF. The entire variable domain, with the rest obtained from reference TRBV11-2 and TRBJ2-3, is as follows: EAGVAQSPRYKIIEKRQSVAFWCNPISGHATLYWYQQILGQGPKLLIQFQNNGVVDDSQLPKDRFSAERLKGVDSTLKIQPAKLEDSAVYLCASSLTSGLTDTQYFGPGTRLTVL.

The rearrangement links TRBV7-2 to TRBJ2-7; D is ambiguous. V dropped 5 bases and J dropped 3 bases, with 14 bases sitting between them. The CDR3 extends over 14 amino acids. Per germline, CDR1 SGHTA and CDR2 FQGNSA. CDR3 coding DNA: TGTGCCAGCAGCCCCACGGGCCATCACTACGAGCAGTACTTC. Residues: CASSPTGHHYEQYF.

This chain joins TRBV10-3 and TRBJ2-1, with D uncertain. The V gene lost 8 bases and the J gene lost 0 bases, with 14 bases spanning the gap. Germline CDR1 reads ENHRY; CDR2 reads SYGVKD. The CDR3 contains 15 residues. The CDR3 nucleotides read TGTGCCATCTCCCAGGCAGCGAGCTCCTACAATGAGCAGTTCTTC. Protein sequence: CAISQAASSYNEQFF.

Concerning this clone: Other DNA sequences in this specimen translate into the identical CDR3. The chain has TRBV5-1 and TRBJ2-3; possibly TRBD2 for D (6 bases). The CDR3 loop spans 15 amino acids. Germline V gene data show CDR1 as SGHRS and CDR2 as YFSETQ. With 0 bases removed from V and 0 bases from J, the gap between germline ends came to 8 bases. This CDR3 reads CASSLVGGSTDTQYF. CDR3 nucleotide sequence: TGCGCCAGCAGCTTGGTCGGGGGTAGCACAGATACGCAGTATTTT.

This rearrangement joins TRBV19 to TRBJ2-7; TRBD2 might be the D (6 bases). Trimming removed 5 bases at V and 0 bases at J, with 14 bases between. Germline V gene sequence: CDR1 LNHDA, CDR2 SQIVND (reference sequence). The CDR3 runs to 15 residues. CDR3: CASSAVAEASYEQYF. DNA of the CDR3: TGTGCCAGTAGTGCGGTAGCGGAGGCCTCCTACGAGCAGTACTTC.

The J gene is TRBJ2-1, the V gene TRBV7-6; D might be TRBD2 (5 bases). Per the germline V gene, CDR1 is SGHVS and CDR2 is FNYEAQ. V was clipped by 6 bases and J by 9 bases, with 15 bases between them. The CDR3 sequence is 13 residues long. This CDR3 reads CASSFRGQTEQFF. The CDR3 DNA is TGTGCCAGCAGTTTTAGAGGGCAAACTGAGCAGTTCTTC.

This chain joins TRBV15 and TRBJ1-2; 9 bases fit TRBD1. The CDR3 contains 13 residues. Per germline, CDR1 LNHNV and CDR2 YYDKDF (reference sequence). With 5 bases clipped from V and 11 bases from J, the junction kept 9 bases outside the gene matches. CDR3 DNA sequence: TGTGCCACCAGCCATCCCAACAGGGGGCAATACACCTTC. This gives the protein CATSHPNRGQYTF.

The chain combines TRBV7-9 with TRBJ1-1; D unclear. The V and J ends lost 5 bases and 0 bases respectively, with 16 bases between them. The V gene's germline CDR1 is SEHNR and CDR2 FQNEAQ (reference sequence). There are 16 residues in the CDR3. CDR3 protein: CASSRPADVLNTEAFF. As DNA, the CDR3 is TGTGCCAGCAGCCGCCCGGCAGATGTACTGAACACTGAAGCTTTCTTT. Filled out from reference TRBV7-9 and TRBJ1-1, the complete variable domain reads DTGVSQNPRHKITKRGQNVTFRCDPISEHNRLYWYRQTLGQGPEFLTYFQNEAQLEKSRLLSDRFSAERPKGSFSTLEIQRTEQGDSAMYLCASSRPADVLNTEAFFGQGTRLTVV.

The rearrangement uses TRBV5-4 and TRBJ2-5, with unresolved D. The CDR3 loop spans 16 amino acids. V lost 2 bases to trimming and J lost 5 bases, with 19 bases between them. Germline assignment: CDR1 SGHNT and CDR2 YYREEE (reference sequence). CDR3 DNA: TGTGCCAGCAGCTTCGGTCCCTTATTTTTGTTGGAGACCCAGTACTTC. Translation gives CASSFGPLFLLETQYF. Filled out from reference TRBV5-4 and TRBJ2-5, the complete variable domain reads ETGVTQSPTHLIKTRGQQVTLRCSSQSGHNTVSWYQQALGQGPQFIFQYYREEENGRGNFPPRFSGLQFPNYSSELNVNALELDDSALYLCASSFGPLFLLETQYFGPGTRLLVL.

V is TRBV29-1 and J is TRBJ2-1; D is uncertain. The CDR3 sequence is 11 residues long. The germline V gene has CDR1 SQVTM and CDR2 ANQGSEA. Trimming cost V 5 bases and J 9 bases, with 11 bases left between them. The CDR3 loop is CSVLGSGEQFF. The CDR3, as DNA: TGCAGCGTTTTGGGGTCGGGTGAGCAGTTCTTC.

The chain links TRBV7-2 to TRBJ2-3; D possibly uses TRBD1 or TRBD2 (5 bases each). Looked up from germline, CDR1 is SGHTA and CDR2 is FQGNSA. Trimming stripped 0 bases from V and 1 base from J, with 11 bases between. The CDR3 has 16 residues. Here the CDR3 DNA reads TGTGCCAGCAGCTTAGCGCAAAGAGGGGGCACAGATACGCAGTATTTT. Protein product: CASSLAQRGGTDTQYF.

The gene calls are TRBV21-1 and TRBJ2-7; the D call in the table, TRBD2, was not verified against the DNA. TRBV21-1 is a listed pseudogene. The CDR3 covers 16 residues. The CDR3 loop is CASSTEVPSGIYEQYF. DNA for the CDR3: TGTGCCAGCAGCACGGAAGTACCTAGCGGGATCTACGAGCAGTACTTC.

V and J are TRBV2 and TRBJ2-7, with 9 bases fitting TRBD1. The trim removed 5 bases at V and 3 bases at J, leaving 5 bases unmatched. CDR1 and CDR2 from the germline V gene are SNHLY and FYNNEI. CDR3 size: 14 residues. This chain's CDR3 is CASSMTGGDYEQYF. The DNA for the CDR3 is TGTGCCAGCAGTATGACAGGGGGGGACTACGAGCAGTACTTC.

The chain has TRBV28 and TRBJ2-1; D perhaps matches TRBD2 (6 bases). Trimming left V 2 bases short and J 8 bases short, with 13 bases between. The germline CDR1 and CDR2 sequences are MDHEN and SYDVKM. This CDR3 spans 14 amino acids. The CDR3 is CASSLRRDRYEQFF. CDR3 nucleotides: TGTGCCAGCAGTTTACGGCGGGATAGGTATGAGCAGTTCTTC. Full variable domain (missing parts from reference TRBV28 and TRBJ2-1): DVKVTQSSRYLVKRTGEKVFLECVQDMDHENMFWYRQDPGLGLRLIYFSYDVKMKEKGDIPEGYSVSREKKERFSLILESASTNQTSMYLCASSLRRDRYEQFFGPGTRLTVL.

The J gene is TRBJ2-1, the V gene TRBV9, with unresolved D. The CDR3 covers 12 residues. The V gene's germline CDR1 is SGDLS and CDR2 YYNGEE. V lost 2 bases, J lost 8 bases, and 8 bases lay in between. The DNA of the CDR3 is TGTGCCAGCAGCGTCTCAGCCTATGAGCAGTTCTTC. Amino acid sequence: CASSVSAYEQFF.

The rearrangement links TRBV27 to TRBJ2-1; D remains ambiguous. Germline assignment: CDR1 MNHEY and CDR2 SMNVEV (reference sequence). This CDR3 region has 14 residues. The V end was cut by 0 bases, the J end by 3 bases, with 6 bases between. The CDR3 sequence: CASSLSRYYNEQFF. For the CDR3, the DNA is TGTGCCAGCAGTTTATCTAGGTACTACAATGAGCAGTTCTTC.

A remark on this clone: Other DNA variants within this sample encode the same CDR3. The chain combines TRBV27 with TRBJ2-1; maybe TRBD2 (5 bases). Trimming stripped 6 bases from V and 0 bases from J, with 15 bases between. Germline assignment: CDR1 MNHEY and CDR2 SMNVEV (reference sequence). The CDR3 sequence is 16 residues long. The CDR3 DNA reads as TGTGCCAGCAGCCCCAGCGCGGGTGACTCCTACAATGAGCAGTTCTTC. Translation: CASSPSAGDSYNEQFF.

Details on this clone: Other DNA sequences in this sample translate to the same CDR3. The chain links TRBV7-9 to TRBJ1-2, with D uncertain. From germline, CDR1 is SEHNR and CDR2 FQNEAQ (reference sequence). The CDR3 runs to 13 residues. Trimming removed 1 base at V and 2 bases at J, with 5 bases between. In nucleotides, the CDR3 is TGTGCCAGCAGCTTAGAGGGAAACTATGGCTACACCTTC. Amino acid sequence: CASSLEGNYGYTF.

The CDR3 DNA reads TGTGCCAGCTCACAGACAGGCCTAGCGGGACGAGAGACCCAGTACTTC. Translating it yields CASSQTGLAGRETQYF. The V call is TRBV18, the J call TRBJ2-5; 9 bases are a match to TRBD2. Looked up from germline, CDR1 is KGHSH and CDR2 is LQKENI. V lost 4 bases and J lost 4; bases outside the gene matches: 10. This CDR3 is 16 amino acids long.

The chain employs TRBV11-2 and TRBJ2-1, with D perhaps matching TRBD1 (6 bases). The CDR3 spans 15 residues. The V and J ends lost 5 bases and 6 bases respectively, with 17 bases between them. Germline-derived CDR1 and CDR2 are SGHAT and FQNNGV. The CDR3 sequence is CASSLTGSGGNEQFF. The CDR3 DNA reads as TGTGCCAGCAGCCTTACAGGGTCCGGCGGCAATGAGCAGTTCTTC.

V gene TRBV11-3 combines with J gene TRBJ2-1; the D gene is possibly TRBD2 (5 bases). The V gene lost 5 bases and the J gene lost 7 bases, with 15 bases spanning the gap. Per the germline V gene, CDR1 is SGHNT and CDR2 is YENEEA. This CDR3 has 14 amino acids. CDR3 coding DNA: TGTGCCAGCAGCGTTACCCCACTAGTGAATGAGCAGTTCTTC. Encoded protein: CASSVTPLVNEQFF.

CDR3 amino acids: CASSFPKLPPAFF. For the CDR3, the DNA is TGTGCCAGCAGCTTCCCGAAACTACCTCCGGCTTTCTTT. The chain employs TRBV5-4 and TRBJ1-1; D is unresolved. The CDR3 spans 13 residues. V lost 2 bases, J lost 11 bases, and 16 bases lay in between. Germline V gives CDR1 SGHNT, CDR2 YYREEE (reference sequence).

This clone was observed a single time. The chain joins TRBV5-1 to TRBJ2-3; 8 bases agree with TRBD2. The CDR3 sequence is 14 residues long. From germline, CDR1 is SGHRS and CDR2 YFSETQ. The ends lost 0 bases at V and 5 bases at J; junction bases unmatched: 2. CDR3 residues: CASSLATSGDTQYF. CDR3 DNA sequence: TGCGCCAGCAGCTTGGCTACTAGCGGAGATACGCAGTATTTT.

The chain recombines TRBV7-6 with TRBJ2-1, with 12 bases fitting TRBD2. The germline V gene encodes CDR1 SGHVS and CDR2 FNYEAQ. This CDR3 region has 17 residues. V shed 5 bases, J shed 0 bases, and the junction held 5 bases outside the gene matches. This CDR3 is CASSLRLAGDSYNEQFF. CDR3 bases: TGTGCCAGCAGCCTAAGACTAGCGGGGGACTCCTACAATGAGCAGTTCTTC.

On this clone itself: Other DNA sequences in this specimen translate into the identical CDR3. This sequence joins TRBV27 and TRBJ1-5; no reliable D call. The CDR3 consists of 14 residues. The V and J ends lost 1 base and 1 base respectively, with 5 bases between them. Germline values: CDR1 MNHEY, CDR2 SMNVEV (reference sequence). CDR3 loop: CASSLLGSNQPQHF. The CDR3 DNA reads TGTGCCAGCAGTTTATTAGGGAGCAATCAGCCCCAGCATTTT.

The J gene is TRBJ1-1, the V gene TRBV6-5; TRBD1 aligns across 9 bases. The length of the CDR3 is 15 residues. V gave up 6 bases and J gave up 6 bases; unmatched junction bases: 11. Per the germline V gene, CDR1 is MNHEY and CDR2 is SVGAGI. The CDR3 DNA sequence: TGTGCCAGCAGGCCACCGGGACAGGGTTTTTCTGAAGCTTTCTTT. Translation: CASRPPGQGFSEAFF.

This chain joins TRBV4-3 and TRBJ1-5; D gene uncertain. The V and J ends lost 1 base and 0 bases respectively, with 7 bases between them. Germline CDR1 and CDR2: LGHNA and YSLEER. This CDR3 comprises 15 residues. CDR3 region: CASSQGRNSNQPQHF. DNA for the CDR3: TGCGCCAGCAGCCAAGGACGGAATAGCAATCAGCCCCAGCATTTT.

This chain connects TRBV15 to TRBJ2-1; 10 bases are a match to TRBD2. The CDR3 is 14 residues long. V shed 3 bases, J shed 8 bases, and the junction held 4 bases outside the gene matches. CDR1 and CDR2 (germline): LNHNV, YYDKDF (reference sequence). The DNA for the CDR3 is TGTGCCACCAGCAGGGCCGGGACTAGCGATGAGCAGTTCTTC. Its protein product is CATSRAGTSDEQFF.

As DNA, the CDR3 is TGTGCCAGCAGCCCCAGATTTGCGGGAGGCTACGAGCAGTACTTC. It yields the protein CASSPRFAGGYEQYF. This rearrangement joins TRBV11-2 to TRBJ2-7; 8 nucleotides line up with TRBD2. CDR1 and CDR2 from the germline V gene are SGHAT and FQNNGV. CDR3 size: 15 residues. J gave up 3 bases and V 5 bases, and 9 bases lay outside the gene matches.

The chain is built from TRBV5-4 and TRBJ1-1; TRBD1 matches at 8 bases. The CDR3 length is 14 residues. Germline-derived CDR1 and CDR2 are SGHNT and YYREEE (reference sequence). V gave up 4 bases and J gave up 6 bases; unmatched junction bases: 8. The CDR3 DNA reads TGTGCCAGCAGCACCACAGGGGGAGGCTCTGAAGCTTTCTTT. Residues: CASSTTGGGSEAFF.